This T cell receptor beta chain stems from a study of blood T cell repertoires in COVID-19 (dated by TCRdb to the early 2020s). With regard to the full study: Samples from collaborators originated in the United States, Italy and Spain and spanned both the acute and convalescent phases of COVID-19. The material from the prospective study consisted of cDNA or gDNA derived from T cells, B-cell-depleted T cells, or PBMCs. Where HLA class I and class II types were available, the types were taken from metadata supplied by the sample provider, not from assay-based typing. Nearly every sample came with metadata listing a de-identified subject ID, COVID-19 status, age in years and sex. Subjects who had been exposed to COVID-19, were actively infected with it, or had recovered from it provided the deeply sampled blood TCRbeta repertoires that made up the dataset. The samples were drawn from the first 160 participants of the ongoing ImmuneRACE study and from 1,254 subjects provided by 6 global collaborators. A freely available public database, intended as a resource for researchers studying the immune response to SARS-CoV-2, is where the repertoires were released.

TCRbeta CDR3 regions were amplified from genomic DNA by means of the immunoSEQ Assay, a bias-controlled multiplex PCR. Under the source paper's analysis protocol: Within the assay, amplification of reference gene primers was used to estimate how many nucleated cells each sample contained. To quantify the absolute abundance of each unique TCRbeta CDR3 rearrangement, sequence reads were collapsed and filtered. For each sample, productive Simpson clonality was calculated as the square root of Simpson's diversity index across productive rearrangements. TCRdb limited this immuneACCESS table to in-frame rearrangements with V and J called. A share of clones is missing; checked studies link under half to unresolved V genes, and the rest is unexplained. V and J calls and clone size follow that table, whereas D and trimming were derived from the DNA. Recorded for this sample are more than 15,000 clones; around 86% of them occurred a single time. Jointly, the top ten make up about 15% of the sample.

For CDR1 and CDR2, the germline V gene lists MNHEY and SVGAGI. The CDR3 sequence holds 13 residues, the cysteine and phenylalanine included. Solely the CDR3 DNA is kept, with 39 bases framed from the first base. V is reduced by 0 bases and J by 10 bases, leaving a spacing of 12 bases between them. In regard to this clone: This receptor's antigen is unknown. There are no base qualities to consult, and no much larger clone falls within one base.

Beyond this particular receptor, the publication reports: The amount of clinical and demographic metadata varied by source and participant and was provided uncurated.

Each collaborating institution followed its own protocols to collect whole blood in K2EDTA tubes. Collaborator samples were shipped for TCRbeta analysis as frozen whole blood, isolated PBMCs, or DNA extracted from either sample type. The specimen sequenced was peripheral blood. This receptor was identified in a human donor with active COVID-19. The donor label of this sample is uncertain. The rearranged chain carries TRBV6-5 and TRBJ1-2; 6 matching bases give a weak D call of TRBD1. This receptor has the CDR3 CASSYSRDTYYTF. The nucleotide sequence reads as follows: TGTGCCAGCAGTTACTCGAGGGACACTTACTACACCTTC.